This T cell receptor (beta chain) was sequenced in a study of T cells in Graves' hyperthyroidism and ophthalmopathy. Between the trimmed V and J ends, which lost 3 bases and 4 bases, there was a span of 12 bases. The CDR3 is 14 residues long. Graves' hyperthyroidism qualified as stable when ophthalmopathy did not progress within 18 months. This clonotype has a handful of counts. TCR beta CDR3 regions were amplified from RNA. HTBI primers were the set used in a first-round RT-PCR of the TCR CDR3. From the multiplex PCR reads, TCRdb called clonotypes with MiXCR, one entry per CDR3 protein. This sample yields 750,000 to 950,000 distinct CDR3 sequences, of which 38% are seen a single time; 8.9% belongs to the top ten.

The TCR originated in a man aged 18-30 years with Graves' hyperthyroidism. Sequencing was carried out using blood. V gene TRBV12-3 or TRBV12-4 combines with J gene TRBJ1-1, with D unclear. The CDR3 coding sequence is TGTGCCAGCAGTTTTCCCGCGCGGCGCACTGAAGCTTTCTTT. Protein: CASSFPARRTEAFF.